This T cell receptor beta chain was sequenced during a study of blood T cell repertoires in COVID-19. Study-wide context: Collection of acute and convalescent COVID-19 samples took place in the United States, Italy and Spain.

As processed by the authors: The assay estimated nucleated cells by amplifying reference gene primers. The data were produced by immunoSEQ multiplex PCR, yet TCRdb's version contains in-frame clones alone and is incomplete. V and J calls and clone size come straight from that table; D and trimming were deduced from the DNA. The sample holds under 200,000 clones, roughly 80% seen once. Germline V gene sequence: CDR1 KGHSH, CDR2 LQKENI. Trimming left V 2 bases short and J 5 bases short, with 15 bases between. The CDR3 is 16 amino acids. The chain joins TRBV18 to TRBJ1-4; TRBD1 is a possible D gene (6 bases). The source material was peripheral blood. This receptor was identified in a human donor in a cohort sampled during active COVID-19. CDR3 sequence reads: CASSPSTGFRNEKLFF. DNA for the CDR3: TGTGCCAGCTCACCATCAACAGGGTTTAGAAATGAAAAACTGTTTTTT.